Listed here are 10 T cell receptor beta chains from one sample, sequenced in a study of cytomegalovirus exposure and HLA in healthy donors. The primer mix had 60 Vbeta and 13 Jbeta primers. Repertoires were generated with immunoSEQ multiplex PCR, while TCRdb's copy carries only in-frame clones and drops some. The sample lists 95,000 to 150,000 clones, 70% to 80% occurring once. Sequenced: PBMCs. The source is a woman aged 40 to 50 in good health and CMV-seropositive.

The CDR3 loop reads CASSMRRTPSYEQYF. As DNA, the CDR3 is TGTGCCAGTAGTATGCGGAGGACCCCGTCCTACGAGCAGTACTTC. This chain links TRBV19 with TRBJ2-7; tentative D call: TRBD2 (5 bases). The CDR3 consists of 15 residues. Trimming shortened V by 3 bases and J by 1 base, and 13 bases separated the two germline ends. Germline V gene sequence: CDR1 LNHDA, CDR2 SQIVND (reference sequence).

This clone has only one observation. This CDR3 reads CASSPVPAETGYGYTF. CDR3 sequence (DNA): TGCGCCAGCAGCCCCGTCCCGGCGGAGACAGGGTATGGCTACACCTTC. The chain links TRBV4-1 to TRBJ1-2; 7 nucleotides match TRBD1. The CDR3 covers 16 residues. Germline CDR1 is MGHRA and CDR2 is YSYEKL. Trimming removed 4 bases from V and 5 bases from J; junction bases left unmatched: 13.

V and J are TRBV7-8 and TRBJ2-3; TRBD1 matches 7 bases. The junction had 7 bases not matched to a gene; V was cut back by 5 bases and J by 2 bases. The germline CDR1 and CDR2 sequences are SGHVS and FQNEAQ. The CDR3 is 15 residues long. The CDR3 nucleotides read TGTGCCAGCAGCAGGGACAGTAGGGACACAGATACGCAGTATTTT. Translating it yields CASSRDSRDTDTQYF.

CDR3 residues: CASSLRGGDTEAFF. CDR3 nucleotides: TGCGCCAGCAGCCTTCGGGGGGGGGACACTGAAGCTTTCTTT. The V call is TRBV5-1, the J call TRBJ1-1, with a possible D match to TRBD1 (5 bases). Trimming removed 4 bases at V and 3 bases at J, with 13 bases between. The CDR3 is made up of 14 amino acids. Germline CDR1 reads SGHRS; CDR2 reads YFSETQ.

The count of this clone is one. The chain links TRBV5-4 to TRBJ2-3, with 8 bases aligning to TRBD2. The J segment lost 5 bases and the V segment lost 3 bases, leaving 11 bases of the junction unmatched. The CDR3 length is 16 residues. Looked up from germline, CDR1 is SGHNT and CDR2 is YYREEE (reference sequence). CDR3 nucleotides: TGTGCCAGCAGCTCCGCTTCGGGGGGGAAAGTAGATACGCAGTATTTT. Translation gives CASSSASGGKVDTQYF.

The chain recombines TRBV5-1 with TRBJ2-3; D is unclear. V lost 4 bases and J lost 0, with 12 bases in between. Germline values: CDR1 SGHRS, CDR2 YFSETQ. CDR3 length equals 15 residues. As DNA, the CDR3 is TGCGCCAGCAGCCCTGGCAGTCCTAGCACAGATACGCAGTATTTT. It yields the protein CASSPGSPSTDTQYF.

The gene calls are TRBV19 and TRBJ1-2; possible D gene TRBD1, 6 bases. This CDR3 is built from 15 residues. CDR1 is LNHDA, CDR2 SQIVND, per germline (reference sequence). The germline V and J ends were trimmed by 4 bases and 3 bases, with 15 bases remaining between them. CDR3 sequence (DNA): TGTGCCAGTAGTAAACTACAGGGTTCGGACTATGGCTACACCTTC. It specifies CASSKLQGSDYGYTF.

The V gene is TRBV5-4, the J gene TRBJ2-5; TRBD2 aligns across 8 bases. The CDR3 is 14 residues long. Trimming took 1 base from V and 2 from J; bases not matched to a gene: 1. Germline V gene lookup returns CDR1 SGHNT and CDR2 YYREEE (reference sequence). The CDR3 reads CASSLKREQETQYF. The CDR3 nucleotides are TGTGCCAGCAGCTTGAAGCGGGAGCAAGAGACCCAGTACTTC. The variable domain in full, completed from reference TRBV5-4 and TRBJ2-5, reads ETGVTQSPTHLIKTRGQQVTLRCSSQSGHNTVSWYQQALGQGPQFIFQYYREEENGRGNFPPRFSGLQFPNYSSELNVNALELDDSALYLCASSLKREQETQYFGPGTRLLVL.

The V call is TRBV6-4, the J call TRBJ2-1, with D tentatively TRBD2 (6 bases). Between the trimmed V and J ends, which lost 5 bases and 7 bases, there was a span of 12 bases. CDR1 is MRHNA and CDR2 is SNTAGT in the germline V gene. This CDR3 contains 13 residues. The DNA of the CDR3 is TGTGCCAGCAGTAAGGAGGGAGGTAATGAGCAGTTCTTC. It encodes CASSKEGGNEQFF.

The chain has TRBV5-1 and TRBJ2-7, with a tentative D call TRBD2 (5 bases). The CDR3 totals 14 residues. Trimming removed 2 bases at V and 3 bases at J, with 12 bases between. From germline, CDR1 is SGHRS and CDR2 YFSETQ. CDR3 protein: CASSLAGINYEQYF. The CDR3 DNA is TGCGCCAGCAGCTTAGCCGGGATAAACTACGAGCAGTACTTC. The full variable domain, with the rest looked up from reference TRBV5-1 and TRBJ2-7, is KAGVTQTPRYLIKTRGQQVTLSCSPISGHRSVSWYQQTPGQGLQFLFEYFSETQRNKGNFPGRFSGRQFSNSRSEMNVSTLELGDSALYLCASSLAGINYEQYFGPGTRLTVT.